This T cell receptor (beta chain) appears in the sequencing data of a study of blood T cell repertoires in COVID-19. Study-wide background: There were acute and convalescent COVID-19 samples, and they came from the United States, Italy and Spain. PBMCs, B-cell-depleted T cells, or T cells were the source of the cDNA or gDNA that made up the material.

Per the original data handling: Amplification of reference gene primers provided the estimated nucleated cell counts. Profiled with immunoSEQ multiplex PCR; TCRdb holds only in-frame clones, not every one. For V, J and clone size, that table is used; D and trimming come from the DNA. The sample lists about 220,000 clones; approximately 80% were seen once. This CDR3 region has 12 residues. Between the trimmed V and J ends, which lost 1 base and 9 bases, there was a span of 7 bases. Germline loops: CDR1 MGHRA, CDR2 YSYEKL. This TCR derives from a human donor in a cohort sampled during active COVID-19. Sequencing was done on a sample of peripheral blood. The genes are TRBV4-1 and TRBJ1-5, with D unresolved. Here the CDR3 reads CASSQGAWPQHF. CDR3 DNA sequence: TGCGCCAGCAGCCAAGGCGCTTGGCCCCAGCATTTT.